This T cell receptor (beta chain) came from a study of Ad26.COV2.S vaccination and SARS-CoV-2 variants. The overall study: Ad26.COV2.S shots went into the muscle once or twice, 56 days apart.

V dropped 1 base and J dropped 7 bases, with 13 bases sitting between them. Germline V gene data show CDR1 as MDHEN and CDR2 as SYDVKM. The CDR3 length is 15 residues. Libraries were prepared by immunoSEQ multiplex PCR; TCRdb keeps only in-frame clonotypes and omits some of them. The profile shows about 370,000 clones, roughly 90% of them singletons. Study-level points and caveats: Those who received vaccine or placebo ended up with similar non-spike TCR breadth. Spike-specific TCR breadth was greater after Ad26.COV2.S than placebo.

The treatment denotes: 19 received Ad26.COV2.S at low or high dose, single or two shots; 5 received placebo; per-sample allocation not given. Collection of samples fell on day 63 after the first vaccine or placebo injection. Aged 18-55 years, donor was enrolled in Boston in about 2020. Worth noting for this clone: Its antigen is currently unknown.

V gene TRBV28 combines with J gene TRBJ2-2; TRBD2 is a possible D gene (7 bases). The specimen comprised peripheral blood, sampled in a trial of Ad26.COV2.S vaccine versus placebo. This TCR derives from a person aged 18 to 65 who received the Ad26.COV2.S COVID-19 vaccine or a placebo. As DNA, the CDR3 is TGTGCCAGCAGTTTATCGGGGGGCGCGAGCGGGGAGCTGTTTTTT. This translates into CASSLSGGASGELFF.